A selection of T cell receptor beta chains follows, all from one sample in a study of graft-versus-host responses after intestinal transplantation. Libraries were prepared by immunoSEQ multiplex PCR; TCRdb keeps only in-frame clonotypes and omits some of them. Of about 70,000 clones listed, about 94% are singletons. No cognate antigen is known for these TCRs. This material consisted of unstimulated CD8+ T cells sorted from spleen or lymph node cells, taken before intestinal transplant. These receptors were collected from a human donor who received an intestinal transplant. Both conserved end residues are trimmed from each CDR3. The D gene is left open where the match is weak.

V,D,CDR3
TRBV5-6,NA,ASSFLGGKGYT
TRBV25-1,NA,ASSQNTLIGQF
TRBV27,NA,ASSPVGDTQY
TRBV25-1,NA,ASSELGARGDYGYT
TRBV7-9,NA,ASSLVNSWYGYT
TRBV19,TRBD2,ASSKRLAHEQY
TRBV9,TRBD1,ASSPHSDREGVTEAF
TRBV27,TRBD1,ASSLQGVNQPQH
TRBV5-6,TRBD1,ASSRTGLEETQY
TRBV14,TRBD1,ASSPTDRSGTGELF
TRBV5-3,NA,ARSLFQRWRGAYNEQF
TRBV27,NA,ASSFDSSYNEQF
TRBV6-1,NA,ASSVVGGISNQPQH
TRBV27,TRBD1,ASKGTGVYGYT
TRBV11-2,TRBD1,ASSQGQASYEQY
TRBV29-1,TRBD2,SVEGLAGYNEQF
TRBV5-3,NA,ARRLGVYSNQPQH
TRBV29-1,NA,SVDRLPDLRGNEKLF
TRBV29-1,NA,SVEDRSGGPETQY
TRBV11-3,TRBD1,ASSNWDRDHGELF
TRBV7-6,TRBD1,ASSPPGTGYKNIQY
TRBV4-2,TRBD2,ASSQEGLVLAGDEQY
TRBV7-8,TRBD2,ASSSAGTYPYEQY
TRBV11-2,TRBD2,ASRVGSGTLYNEQF
TRBV27,NA,ASSFRGRANEQY
TRBV11-3,TRBD2,ASSLDTYSGRAIGEQF